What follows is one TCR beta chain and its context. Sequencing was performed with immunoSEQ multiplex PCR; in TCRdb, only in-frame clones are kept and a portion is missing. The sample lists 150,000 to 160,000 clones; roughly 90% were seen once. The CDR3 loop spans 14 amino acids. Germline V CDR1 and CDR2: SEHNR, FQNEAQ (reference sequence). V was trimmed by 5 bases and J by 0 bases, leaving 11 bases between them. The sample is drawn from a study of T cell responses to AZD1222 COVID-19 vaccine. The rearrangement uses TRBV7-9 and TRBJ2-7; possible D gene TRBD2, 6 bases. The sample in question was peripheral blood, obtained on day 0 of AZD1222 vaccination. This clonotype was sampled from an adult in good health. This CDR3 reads CASSVLASSYEQYF. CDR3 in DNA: TGTGCCAGCAGCGTACTAGCTAGCTCCTACGAGCAGTACTTC.